Each of the 20 T cell receptor beta chains below was sequenced from the same sample in a study of beta chain features in type 1 diabetes. Study-level points and caveats: Shorter TCRB CDR3s, moderately but significantly so, marked every one of the four CD4+ subsets in Type 1 diabetes patients.

These receptors' antigens are unknown. Every isolated RNA sample was fully reverse transcribed, so sequencing captured expressed TCRB transcripts. This table comes from immunoSEQ multiplex PCR, and its TCRdb copy is limited to in-frame clones, with some not included. This table has under 850,000 clones, 13% appearing once. Sequencing used naive CD4+ T cells from blood. The receptors derive from a man younger than 35 with type 1 diabetes.

The rearrangement uses TRBV14 and TRBJ2-2; the D gene is possibly TRBD2 (6 bases). Between the trimmed V and J ends, which lost 8 bases and 6 bases, there was a span of 10 bases. Germline CDR1 is SGHDN and CDR2 is FVKESK. The CDR3 consists of 12 residues. CDR3 in amino acids: CASRRAAGELFF. The CDR3 coding sequence is TGTGCCAGCCGGAGGGCGGCCGGGGAGCTGTTTTTT.

This chain connects TRBV5-4 to TRBJ2-3, with D uncertain. CDR1 and CDR2 from the germline V gene are SGHNT and YYREEE (reference sequence). The ends were cut back, 4 bases at V and 3 bases at J, with 21 bases in the middle. The CDR3 has 17 residues. CDR3 protein: CASSLLRGSFETDTQYF. CDR3 nucleotides: TGTGCCAGCAGCCTACTCCGCGGCTCCTTCGAAACAGATACGCAGTATTTT.

As regards this clone: The junction differs from germline at one of its ends, possibly a read error. J is TRBJ2-7 and V is TRBV13; tentatively, D is TRBD2 (6 bases). Germline V gene data show CDR1 as PRHDT and CDR2 as FYEKMQ (reference sequence). The CDR3 spans 15 residues. The CDR3 is CTSSLEGLSSYEQYF. The DNA of the CDR3 is TGTACCAGCAGCTTAGAAGGACTATCGTCCTACGAGCAGTACTTC.

This clone turned up a few times. The CDR3, as DNA: TGTGCCAGCAGTTCTTCAGGGACAGGGGTTCATGGCTACACCTTC. Amino acid sequence: CASSSSGTGVHGYTF. The rearrangement joins TRBV28 to TRBJ1-2; 10 positions match TRBD1. From germline, CDR1 is MDHEN and CDR2 SYDVKM. Trimming removed 4 bases from V and 6 bases from J; junction bases left unmatched: 8. This CDR3 spans 15 amino acids.

V is TRBV7-9 and J is TRBJ1-5, with 9 positions matching TRBD1. The CDR3 is 15 amino acids. The germline CDR1 and CDR2 sequences are SEHNR and FQNEAQ (reference sequence). V was pared by 4 bases and J by 4 bases, with 5 bases of the junction left unmatched. CDR3 DNA: TGTGCCAGCAGCTCTGGGACAGGGTGGAATCAGCCCCAGCATTTT. Translated: CASSSGTGWNQPQHF.

In its sample, this clone was seen a few times. The chain couples TRBV19 to TRBJ1-4; D is unclear. Germline V CDR1 and CDR2: LNHDA, SQIVND (reference sequence). The CDR3 is made up of 15 amino acids. Trimming stripped 4 bases from V and 8 bases from J, with 17 bases between. The CDR3 loop is CASSTLSRPEEKLFF. For the CDR3, the DNA is TGTGCCAGTAGTACTCTCTCTAGGCCGGAGGAAAAACTGTTTTTT.

V usage is TRBV20-1 and J usage is TRBJ1-1, with D possibly matching TRBD1 (5 bases). V lost 5 bases to trimming and J lost 7 bases, with 8 bases between them. The germline V gene has CDR1 DFQATT and CDR2 SNEGSKA (reference sequence). The length of the CDR3 is 10 residues. The CDR3 loop is CSAGGDEAFF. CDR3 sequence (DNA): TGCAGTGCTGGAGGGGATGAAGCTTTCTTT.

J is TRBJ1-5 and V is TRBV18; D possibly corresponds to TRBD1 (6 bases). V lost 6 bases and J 5 bases, leaving 14 bases between the germline ends. The germline V gene encodes CDR1 KGHSH and CDR2 LQKENI. The length of the CDR3 is 14 residues. Here the CDR3 DNA reads TGTGCCAGCTCCCCAGGGGTTTCTGATCAGCCCCAGCATTTT. It is translated as CASSPGVSDQPQHF.

This clone has at least ten counts. V usage is TRBV10-3 and J usage is TRBJ2-3; D ambiguous. The CDR3 has 11 residues. The V gene's germline CDR1 is ENHRY and CDR2 SYGVKD. The germline V and J ends were trimmed by 3 bases and 2 bases, with 0 bases remaining between them. The CDR3 coding sequence is TGTGCCATCAGTGACACAGATACGCAGTATTTT. The encoded protein is CAISDTDTQYF.

This clone was seen a handful of times. The same CDR3 can be traced to other DNA sequences in this sample. DNA of the CDR3: TGTGCCAGCAGCAGTGGGGGAGAGACCCAGTACTTC. It codes for CASSSGGETQYF. The chain has TRBV11-3 and TRBJ2-5; either TRBD1 or TRBD2 may fit D (5 bases each). V was cut by 5 bases and J by 4 bases, with 8 bases left in between. The CDR3 totals 12 residues. Germline CDR1 reads SGHNT; CDR2 reads YENEEA.

This chain links TRBV4-1 with TRBJ2-5; 15 nucleotides line up with TRBD2. The length of the CDR3 is 20 residues. With 6 bases clipped from V and 5 bases from J, the junction kept 19 bases outside the gene matches. The germline V gene has CDR1 MGHRA and CDR2 YSYEKL. The chain's CDR3 is CASRSVGLAGGTPSRETQYF. The CDR3 DNA reads TGCGCCAGCAGGAGCGTAGGACTAGCGGGGGGGACGCCCTCAAGGGAGACCCAGTACTTC.

At least ten counts were recorded for this clone. V and J are TRBV7-9 and TRBJ2-3, with D perhaps assigned TRBD1 or TRBD2 (5 bases each). The germline CDR1 and CDR2 sequences are SEHNR and FQNEAQ (reference sequence). There are 13 residues in the CDR3. V dropped 3 bases and J dropped 1 base, with 5 bases sitting between them. The CDR3 is CASSLGGTDTQYF. Written as DNA, the CDR3 is TGTGCCAGCAGCTTGGGGGGCACAGATACGCAGTATTTT.

This clone has just a few counts. A read error may produce the germline difference seen at one junction end. Within the sample, other DNA sequences also encode this same CDR3. V and J are TRBV7-7 and TRBJ2-5; unclear D gene. Germline assignment: CDR1 SSHAT and CDR2 FNYEAQ (reference sequence). CDR3 size: 13 residues. DNA for the CDR3: TGTGCTAGCAGCTTAGGGCTTCAAGAGACCCAGTACTTC. Translated: CASSLGLQETQYF.

A single count supports this clone. This CDR3 reads CASSLQGADTEAFF. In DNA, the CDR3 is TGTGCCAGCAGCCTACAGGGGGCCGACACTGAAGCTTTCTTT. The V and J genes are TRBV7-9 and TRBJ1-1, with 9 bases aligning to TRBD1. The ends lost 5 bases at V and 3 bases at J; junction bases unmatched: 4. CDR3 size: 14 residues. The V gene's germline CDR1 is SEHNR and CDR2 FQNEAQ (reference sequence). The whole variable domain, remainder taken from reference TRBV7-9 and TRBJ1-1, is DTGVSQNPRHKITKRGQNVTFRCDPISEHNRLYWYRQTLGQGPEFLTYFQNEAQLEKSRLLSDRFSAERPKGSFSTLEIQRTEQGDSAMYLCASSLQGADTEAFFGQGTRLTVV.

This clone was detected only a few times. J is TRBJ2-3 and V is TRBV9; D ambiguous. With 0 bases removed from V and 0 bases from J, the gap between germline ends came to 14 bases. The CDR3 length is 17 residues. Germline values: CDR1 SGDLS, CDR2 YYNGEE. The chain's CDR3 is CASSVGAAGTSTDTQYF. Here the CDR3 DNA reads TGTGCCAGCAGCGTAGGGGCGGCCGGTACTAGCACAGATACGCAGTATTTT.

J is TRBJ1-5 and V is TRBV6-1; D remains ambiguous. There are 13 residues in the CDR3. CDR1 and CDR2 (germline): MNHNS, SASEGT. V was trimmed by 2 bases and J by 3 bases, leaving 5 bases between them. CDR3 nucleotide sequence: TGTGCCAGCAGTGAATGGGACAATCAGCCCCAGCATTTT. Its translation is CASSEWDNQPQHF.

The chain recombines TRBV4-1 with TRBJ2-3; no definite D call. Between the trimmed V and J ends, which lost 0 bases and 0 bases, there was a span of 13 bases. Germline V gene lookup returns CDR1 MGHRA and CDR2 YSYEKL. The CDR3 runs 17 residues. In nucleotides, the CDR3 is TGCGCCAGCAGCCAAGATCCCCACAGATACAGCACAGATACGCAGTATTTT. Residues: CASSQDPHRYSTDTQYF.

CDR3 sequence (DNA): TGTGCCTGGAGCAACATGGGACTAGCGGGGGGCCATGAGCAGTTCTTC. Protein product: CAWSNMGLAGGHEQFF. V and J are TRBV30 and TRBJ2-1; 15 nucleotides align to TRBD2. The CDR3 length is 16 residues. V trimming: 3 bases; J trimming: 8 bases; junction bases outside the gene matches: 8. The germline CDR1 and CDR2 sequences are GTSNPN and SVGIG (reference sequence).

The chain links TRBV4-1 to TRBJ2-1, with a possible D match to TRBD2 (5 bases). There are 13 residues in the CDR3. Trimming removed 4 bases from V and 10 bases from J, with 14 bases in between. Germline V gene data show CDR1 as MGHRA and CDR2 as YSYEKL. The CDR3 region is CASSRAGPKEQFF. As DNA, the CDR3 is TGCGCCAGCAGCCGGGCGGGCCCCAAGGAGCAGTTCTTC.

The V call is TRBV14, the J call TRBJ1-1; D gene uncertain. Per the germline V gene, CDR1 is SGHDN and CDR2 is FVKESK. The CDR3 consists of 13 residues. Trimming took 4 bases from V and 6 from J, leaving 12 bases between them. The chain's CDR3 is CASSRPGSSEAFF. The CDR3 DNA reads TGTGCCAGCAGCCGTCCGGGATCCTCTGAAGCTTTCTTT. Drawing the rest from reference TRBV14 and TRBJ1-1, the complete variable domain is EAGVTQFPSHSVIEKGQTVTLRCDPISGHDNLYWYRRVMGKEIKFLLHFVKESKQDESGMPNNRFLAERTGGTYSTLKVQPAELEDSGVYFCASSRPGSSEAFFGQGTRLTVV.